A selection of T cell receptor beta chains follows, all from one sample in a study of CD4 T cells in relation to SARS-CoV-2 and coronaviruses. These receptors lack a known antigen. Some clones are missing from TCRdb's copy, which holds only in-frame ones; the method was immunoSEQ multiplex PCR. The sample carries 30,000 to 40,000 clones, more than 60% recorded once. Sequencing was performed on memory CD4+ T cells from PBMCs, cultured in vitro. The receptors originated from an adult with COVID-19. Each CDR3 is given with its conserved first and last residue. D genes are given only for firm matches. Rows may omit the clone size; those that give it use once, few, many or a size class.

D	J	size	V	CDR3	DNA
NA	TRBJ1-6	NA	TRBV10-3	CAISERVVTDTSPLHF	TGTGCCATCAGTGAGCGTGTGGTGACAGATACTTCACCCCTCCACTTT
TRBD1	TRBJ1-2	NA	TRBV4-1	CASSPIGTGEGYGYTF	TGCGCCAGCAGCCCTATTGGGACAGGGGAGGGCTATGGCTACACCTTC
NA	TRBJ2-3	once	TRBV11-2	CASSLGLRTDTQYF	TGTGCCAGCAGCTTGGGCTTACGCACAGATACGCAGTATTTT
TRBD1	TRBJ2-7	NA	TRBV27	CASSKTGTGIHEQYF	TGTGCCAGCAGTAAAACCGGGACAGGGATTCACGAGCAGTACTTC
TRBD2	TRBJ2-7	few	TRBV27	CASRSLAGETHEQYF	TGTGCCAGCAGATCTCTAGCGGGAGAAACCCACGAGCAGTACTTC
NA	TRBJ2-3	NA	TRBV5-6	CASSLTLSTDTQYF	TGTGCCAGCAGTTTGACACTTAGCACAGATACGCAGTATTTT
NA	TRBJ2-1	few	TRBV7-9	CASSLGQYNEQFF	TGTGCCAGCAGCTTAGGGCAGTACAATGAGCAGTTCTTC
NA	TRBJ2-5	NA	TRBV5-4	CASSLEELRREDQETQYF	TGTGCCAGCAGCTTGGAGGAGCTGAGGAGGGAGGATCAAGAGACCCAGTACTTC
NA	TRBJ2-6	few	TRBV7-2	CASSLGPGAGANVLTF	TGTGCCAGCAGCTTAGGTCCGGGGGCTGGGGCCAACGTCCTGACTTTC
NA	TRBJ1-5	NA	TRBV10-3	CAISVRTQGSYSNQPQHF	TGTGCCATCAGTGTTAGAACGCAGGGAAGCTATAGCAATCAGCCCCAGCATTTT
TRBD2	TRBJ2-3	NA	TRBV4-1	CASSHRGLAGKLNSDTQYF	TGCGCCAGCAGCCATCGGGGACTAGCGGGGAAACTAAACTCAGATACGCAGTATTTT
NA	TRBJ2-1	NA	TRBV20-1	CSASSGTNSYEQFF	TGCAGTGCTAGTTCCGGGACCAACTCTTATGAGCAGTTCTTC
NA	TRBJ1-5	NA	TRBV14	CASSQAGYNQPQHF	TGTGCCAGCAGCCAGGCAGGGTACAATCAGCCCCAGCATTTT
NA	TRBJ2-5	NA	TRBV24-1	CATSDPGVQETQYF	TGTGCCACCAGTGATCCCGGAGTTCAAGAGACCCAGTACTTC
NA	TRBJ2-7	NA	TRBV14	CASSQEFVLWRTEQYF	TGTGCCAGCAGCCAAGAATTTGTCCTTTGGCGAACCGAGCAGTACTTC
NA	TRBJ2-3	NA	TRBV7-8	CASSLGGAGDTQYF	TGTGCCAGCAGCTTGGGGGGAGCAGGGGATACGCAGTATTTT
TRBD2	TRBJ2-2	NA	TRBV27	CASTRKGLAGVTGELFF	TGTGCCAGCACCAGAAAAGGACTAGCGGGCGTGACCGGGGAGCTGTTTTTT
NA	TRBJ1-2	NA	TRBV10-2	CASKKNTVLNYGYTF	TGCGCCAGCAAAAAAAATACAGTCCTGAACTATGGCTACACCTTC